This TCR beta chain was found in a study of OX40 agonist ivuxolimab in advanced cancers. Whole-study context: Antecedent anti-PD-1, anti-PD-L1 or anti-CTLA-4 therapy was permissible, with about 39% having received some.

This table comes from immunoSEQ multiplex PCR, and its TCRdb copy is limited to in-frame clones, with some not included. The data contain 50,000 to 70,000 clones, about 87% of them singletons. On this clone: Its specificity is not known.

Germline CDR1 is KGHSH and CDR2 is LQKENI. CDR3 length: 16 residues. The V segment lost 1 base and the J segment 8 bases; nucleotides outside the gene matches: 11. Findings and caveats of the study: Low normalized T-cell clonal expansion was additionally recorded for some nonresponders. By week 6 at 0.1 to 3.0 mg/kg, blood CD4+ and CD8+ T cells had expanded clonally. Among patients with partial responses at 0.1-3.0 mg/kg, clonal expansion was among the lowest.

The sequence came from an adult with an advanced solid tumor such as melanoma, head and neck, liver or kidney cancer. The input for sequencing was CD4+ or CD8+ T cells sorted from blood, taken in a trial of the OX40 agonist ivuxolimab. The chain is built from TRBV18 and TRBJ2-1; TRBD2 matches at 7 bases. The CDR3 nucleotides read TGTGCCAGCTCACCACTCTCTCGACTAGCAATCGATGAGCAGTTCTTC. As protein: CASSPLSRLAIDEQFF.